The 30 T cell receptor beta chains below were found in one sample sequenced in a study of blood T cell repertoires in COVID-19. This table comes from immunoSEQ multiplex PCR, and its TCRdb copy is limited to in-frame clones, with some not included. The table lists about 200,000 clones, about 85% of them singletons. The sample taken for sequencing was peripheral blood. These receptors originate from a woman over 75 with acute or convalescent COVID-19.

This sequence joins TRBV7-9 and TRBJ2-1; TRBD2 matches at 7 bases. The CDR3 is 13 amino acids. The ends lost 2 bases at V and 6 bases at J; junction bases unmatched: 1. The germline gives CDR1 SEHNR, CDR2 FQNEAQ (reference sequence). The CDR3 loop is CASSLLAANEQFF. The DNA for the CDR3 is TGTGCCAGCAGCTTACTAGCGGCCAATGAGCAGTTCTTC.

The J gene is TRBJ1-3, the V gene TRBV3-1 (or the pseudogene TRBV3-2); tentative D call: TRBD1 (5 bases). V lost 5 bases, J lost 4 bases, and 9 bases lay in between. Germline CDR1 LGHDT, CDR2 YNNKEL (reference sequence). This CDR3 comprises 13 residues. The CDR3 DNA reads TGTGCCAGCAGCTTCAGGGCGGGAAACACCATATATTTT. Translating gives CASSFRAGNTIYF.

V and J are TRBV18 and TRBJ1-5; TRBD1 matches 7 bases. Germline assignment: CDR1 KGHSH and CDR2 LQKENI. CDR3 length equals 17 residues. V gave up 2 bases and J gave up 1 base; unmatched junction bases: 8. The CDR3 DNA follows: TGTGCCAGCTCACCAAATACAGGGGTCAGGAGCAATCAGCCCCAGCATTTT. Its translation: CASSPNTGVRSNQPQHF.

V and J are TRBV7-3 and TRBJ2-7, with D perhaps TRBD2 (6 bases). Trimming removed 5 bases from V and 3 bases from J, with 17 bases in between. CDR1 SGHTA and CDR2 FQGTGA come from the germline V gene. This CDR3 has 15 residues. The CDR3 loop is CASSLAGGRNYEQYF. CDR3 bases: TGTGCCAGCAGCCTCGCCGGGGGTAGAAACTACGAGCAGTACTTC.

V and J are TRBV28 and TRBJ1-5; D may be TRBD1 (6 bases). The CDR3 is 13 amino acids. V dropped 6 bases and J dropped 7 bases, with 13 bases sitting between them. The germline V gene encodes CDR1 MDHEN and CDR2 SYDVKM. The CDR3 protein is CASSRQGYQPQHF. The CDR3 DNA reads as TGTGCCAGCAGCCGTCAGGGGTACCAGCCCCAGCATTTT.

This chain links TRBV29-1 with TRBJ2-1, with D perhaps TRBD1 (6 bases). The V end lost 3 bases, the J end lost 4 bases, and 16 bases lay between the germline ends. There are 15 residues in the CDR3. Looked up from germline, CDR1 is SQVTM and CDR2 is ANQGSEA. This CDR3 reads CSVDRGGERYNEQFF. The CDR3 DNA follows: TGCAGCGTTGATCGAGGGGGAGAGCGATACAATGAGCAGTTCTTC.

This clone was recorded only once. V usage is TRBV18 and J usage is TRBJ2-7; no definite D call. Trimming pared 2 bases from V and 6 bases from J, leaving 11 bases between. There are 13 residues in the CDR3. The germline CDR1 and CDR2 sequences are KGHSH and LQKENI. CDR3 DNA: TGTGCCAGCTCACCAAGCGAAGTTGTCGAGCAGTACTTC. This codes for CASSPSEVVEQYF.

The rearrangement uses TRBV7-9 and TRBJ2-1; TRBD2 matches at 7 bases. The V gene end was trimmed by 2 bases and the J gene end by 3 bases; junction bases not matched to a gene: 4. There are 15 residues in the CDR3. Germline assignment: CDR1 SEHNR and CDR2 FQNEAQ (reference sequence). The CDR3 reads CASSLSGGGYNEQFF. The CDR3 DNA sequence: TGTGCCAGCAGCTTATCGGGGGGAGGCTACAATGAGCAGTTCTTC.

The chain combines TRBV11-2 with TRBJ2-7, with TRBD2 identical over 9 bases. With V trimmed by 5 bases and J by 7 bases, 12 bases remained unmatched. Germline assignment: CDR1 SGHAT and CDR2 FQNNGV. This CDR3 has 15 amino acids. The CDR3 DNA reads as TGTGCCAGCAGCCTCTATCTAGCGGGACCTGAGGAGCAGTACTTC. Residues: CASSLYLAGPEEQYF.

The table lists this clone with a count of one. The J gene is TRBJ2-3, the V gene TRBV5-6; 10 bases match TRBD1. Germline trimming cut 4 bases from V and 2 bases from J; bases unmatched to any gene: 7. The CDR3 covers 16 residues. Germline V CDR1 and CDR2: SGHDT, YYEEEE. CDR3 bases: TGTGCCAGCAGCCGGGACGGGACAGGGGTCACAGATACGCAGTATTTT. This sequence encodes CASSRDGTGVTDTQYF.

The J gene is TRBJ1-3, the V gene TRBV7-9; maybe TRBD1 (6 bases). Between the trimmed V and J ends, which lost 5 bases and 2 bases, there was a span of 13 bases. This CDR3 contains 15 residues. Germline loops: CDR1 SEHNR, CDR2 FQNEAQ (reference sequence). The CDR3 is CASSGSGGPGNTIYF. The CDR3 region has the DNA TGTGCCAGCAGCGGGAGTGGGGGCCCTGGAAACACCATATATTTT. Full variable domain (remainder filled in from reference TRBV7-9 and TRBJ1-3): DTGVSQNPRHKITKRGQNVTFRCDPISEHNRLYWYRQTLGQGPEFLTYFQNEAQLEKSRLLSDRFSAERPKGSFSTLEIQRTEQGDSAMYLCASSGSGGPGNTIYFGEGSWLTVV.

The chain carries TRBV6-2 or TRBV6-3 and TRBJ2-5; 9 bases align to TRBD2. CDR3 size: 15 residues. V gave up 4 bases and J gave up 1 base; unmatched junction bases: 4. Per germline, CDR1 MNHEY and CDR2 SVGEGT. This CDR3 reads CASSSLAGFQETQYF. The CDR3 coding sequence is TGTGCCAGCAGTTCCCTAGCGGGATTCCAAGAGACCCAGTACTTC.

The chain has TRBV20-1 and TRBJ1-4; D may be TRBD1 (5 bases). Germline V gene sequence: CDR1 DFQATT, CDR2 SNEGSKA (reference sequence). This CDR3 region has 14 residues. V was pared by 3 bases and J by 3 bases, with 11 bases between. CDR3 bases: TGCAGTGCTAGTGGGGGGGGAGCTAATGAAAAACTGTTTTTT. Protein sequence: CSASGGGANEKLFF.

Many counts were recorded for this clone. The V and J genes are TRBV11-3 and TRBJ2-7, with D tentatively TRBD1 (5 bases). Germline CDR1 is SGHNT and CDR2 is YENEEA. V was clipped by 0 bases and J by 1 base, with 10 bases between them. The CDR3 has 15 amino acids. CDR3 region: CASSLEGQGSYEQYF. The CDR3 DNA reads TGTGCCAGCAGCTTAGAAGGCCAGGGATCCTACGAGCAGTACTTC.

This chain joins TRBV9 and TRBJ2-6; perhaps TRBD1 as D (5 bases). Per germline, CDR1 SGDLS and CDR2 YYNGEE. The CDR3 consists of 16 residues. V was cut by 5 bases and J by 0 bases, with 12 bases left in between. The CDR3 is CASSAGRASGANVLTF. The CDR3 coding sequence is TGTGCCAGCAGTGCAGGCAGGGCCTCTGGGGCCAACGTCCTGACTTTC.

The chain employs TRBV27 and TRBJ1-5; D gene uncertain. The germline CDR1 and CDR2 sequences are MNHEY and SMNVEV (reference sequence). The CDR3 is made up of 23 amino acids. Trimming took 3 bases from V and 1 from J, leaving 34 bases between them. The CDR3 is CASSFPSGRRRSLGKISNQPQHF. The DNA for the CDR3 is TGTGCCAGCAGTTTTCCATCAGGCAGGCGCCGGTCCCTGGGTAAGATCAGCAATCAGCCCCAGCATTTT.

This chain uses TRBV7-9 with TRBJ2-5; D gene uncertain. CDR3 length equals 14 residues. Trimming shortened V by 5 bases and J by 5 bases, and 15 bases separated the two germline ends. CDR1 and CDR2 from the germline V gene are SEHNR and FQNEAQ (reference sequence). CDR3 DNA: TGTGCCAGCAGCAAAATCACAGAAATTGAGACCCAGTACTTC. It yields the protein CASSKITEIETQYF.

The chain combines TRBV18 with TRBJ2-1, with a possible D match to TRBD2 (5 bases). The V end was cut by 2 bases, the J end by 4 bases, with 9 bases between. CDR3 length: 14 amino acids. Germline lookup yields CDR1 KGHSH and CDR2 LQKENI. For the CDR3, the DNA is TGTGCCAGCTCACCAGTTCTAGCATACAATGAGCAGTTCTTC. Translating it yields CASSPVLAYNEQFF.

This clone was seen a few times. The chain carries TRBV7-9 and TRBJ1-1; possible D gene TRBD1, 6 bases. Germline CDR1 is SEHNR and CDR2 is FQNEAQ (reference sequence). The V and J ends lost 4 bases and 6 bases respectively, with 18 bases between them. The CDR3 has 15 residues. The CDR3 coding sequence is TGTGCCAGCAGCTACTCCCTGGGCAGGGGAGCTGAAGCTTTCTTT. It is translated as CASSYSLGRGAEAFF.

The chain has TRBV30 and TRBJ2-1, with 8 positions matching TRBD2. CDR3 length: 15 amino acids. The V gene's germline CDR1 is GTSNPN and CDR2 SVGIG (reference sequence). The V gene end was trimmed by 5 bases and the J gene end by 3 bases; junction bases not matched to a gene: 9. CDR3 sequence: CAWAVGLAGYNEQFF. The CDR3, as DNA: TGTGCCTGGGCAGTCGGTCTAGCGGGCTACAATGAGCAGTTCTTC.

This chain uses TRBV2 with TRBJ2-3; unclear D gene. The germline gives CDR1 SNHLY, CDR2 FYNNEI. This CDR3 is built from 14 residues. The V gene lost 2 bases and the J gene lost 2 bases, with 8 bases spanning the gap. This CDR3 is CASSELQITDTQYF. The CDR3 DNA reads TGTGCCAGCAGTGAATTACAGATCACAGATACGCAGTATTTT.

This chain connects TRBV3-1 (or the pseudogene TRBV3-2) to TRBJ1-4; D unresolved. The CDR3 has 13 amino acids. Looked up from germline, CDR1 is LGHDT and CDR2 is YNNKEL (reference sequence). The germline V and J ends were trimmed by 4 bases and 8 bases, with 11 bases remaining between them. CDR3 region: CASSRTGFEKLFF. The DNA for the CDR3 is TGTGCCAGCAGCCGAACGGGTTTCGAAAAACTGTTTTTT.

This sequence joins TRBV30 and TRBJ2-7; 10 bases are a match to TRBD1. CDR3 length: 14 amino acids. CDR1 is GTSNPN and CDR2 is SVGIG in the germline V gene (reference sequence). With V trimmed by 8 bases and J by 2 bases, 9 bases remained unmatched. The CDR3 DNA reads TGTGCCGGGACAGGGGCCACATTCCCCTACGAGCAGTACTTC. Its translation: CAGTGATFPYEQYF.

The V and J genes are TRBV6-7 and TRBJ1-5; tentatively, D is TRBD1 (5 bases). TRBV6-7 is flagged as an ORF with uncertain function. The ends were cut back, 2 bases at V and 0 bases at J, with 26 bases in the middle. CDR3 size: 21 residues. The CDR3 bases are TGTGCCAGCAGTTACGGCCCCGGGGGGGATCTCGGAGGGGATAGCAATCAGCCCCAGCATTTT. This sequence encodes CASSYGPGGDLGGDSNQPQHF.

This CDR3 reads CASSPGHSTYEQYF. The CDR3 bases are TGTGCCAGCTCACCTGGACACTCGACCTACGAGCAGTACTTC. This rearrangement joins TRBV18 to TRBJ2-7; the D gene is possibly TRBD1 (5 bases). The CDR3 contains 14 residues. V was shortened by 3 bases and J by 2 bases, with 11 bases between the two germline ends. The germline gives CDR1 KGHSH, CDR2 LQKENI. The full variable domain, its missing parts supplied by reference TRBV18 and TRBJ2-7, is NAGVMQNPRHLVRRRGQEARLRCSPMKGHSHVYWYRQLPEEGLKFMVYLQKENIIDESGMPKERFSAEFPKEGPSILRIQQVVRGDSAAYFCASSPGHSTYEQYFGPGTRLTVT.

The genes are TRBV28 and TRBJ1-2, with a tentative D call TRBD1 (5 bases). V was cut by 6 bases and J by 8 bases, with 25 bases left in between. CDR1 and CDR2 from the germline V gene are MDHEN and SYDVKM. The CDR3 totals 16 residues. The CDR3 protein is CASSPRGMIIGRGYTF. CDR3 sequence (DNA): TGTGCCAGCAGCCCGCGGGGGATGATTATTGGAAGGGGCTACACCTTC.

The chain recombines TRBV5-1 with TRBJ2-5; 10 positions agree with TRBD2. The CDR3 spans 16 residues. V was pared by 1 base and J by 4 bases, with 7 bases of the junction left unmatched. Per germline, CDR1 SGHRS and CDR2 YFSETQ. The chain's CDR3 is CASSLTSGTWGETQYF. CDR3 DNA: TGCGCCAGCAGCTTGACTAGCGGGACTTGGGGAGAGACCCAGTACTTC.

The rearrangement uses TRBV7-2 and TRBJ2-7; 13 bases are shared with TRBD2. Per germline, CDR1 SGHTA and CDR2 FQGNSA. Losses at the gene ends were 3 bases for V and 3 bases for J; bases not matched to a gene: 2. The CDR3 runs to 15 residues. CDR3 sequence: CASSLGLAGFYEQYF. The CDR3 DNA reads TGTGCCAGCAGCTTGGGACTAGCGGGATTCTACGAGCAGTACTTC.

The genes are TRBV7-9 and TRBJ1-1; the D is unclear. V lost 4 bases to trimming and J lost 4 bases, with 16 bases between them. The length of the CDR3 is 15 residues. Germline V gene lookup returns CDR1 SEHNR and CDR2 FQNEAQ (reference sequence). In DNA form, the CDR3 reads TGTGCCAGCAGCTACATGGGTCGGTCTAGCACTGAAGCTTTCTTT. Protein: CASSYMGRSSTEAFF.

The chain carries TRBV27 and TRBJ2-7; D is perhaps TRBD1 (5 bases). Germline V gene lookup returns CDR1 MNHEY and CDR2 SMNVEV (reference sequence). The CDR3 extends over 16 amino acids. Between the trimmed V and J ends, which lost 2 bases and 6 bases, there was a span of 20 bases. The CDR3 nucleotides read TGTGCCAGCAGTTTAATAGGACAACCGTATATCGGCGAGCAGTACTTC. Protein: CASSLIGQPYIGEQYF.